This entry is about one T cell receptor (beta chain). After re-calling the 5' RACE reads, TCRdb lists one entry per CDR3 protein, DNA absent. The table lists fewer than 350,000 distinct CDR3 sequences. The data were taken from a study of monozygotic twins with inflammatory bowel disease. The CDR3 is 15 residues long. Germline loops: CDR1 SGHDT, CDR2 YYEEEE. The V gene is TRBV5-6, the J gene TRBJ1-6; the D call of TRBD1 rests on TCRdb alone, since no DNA is present to check it. This TCR derives from a human donor with ulcerative colitis or Crohn's disease, or a healthy co-twin of an affected twin (not recorded which). The specimen sequenced was blood. This chain's CDR3 is CASSVRTGSIFPLHF.